The 11 T cell receptor beta chains presented below share a single source sample, sequenced in a study of shared clonotypes between healthy human individuals. Libraries were prepared by immunoSEQ multiplex PCR; TCRdb keeps only in-frame clonotypes and omits some of them. This table holds some 300,000 clones, more than 60% found once. Specimen: memory CD4+ T cells sorted from blood. As to subset: CD45RA-negative fraction. The receptor source for this set is a man in his thirties or forties in good health.

This clone was seen ten or more times. V and J are TRBV7-9 and TRBJ1-3; 10 positions match TRBD1. This CDR3 spans 16 amino acids. With V trimmed by 5 bases and J by 4 bases, 8 bases remained unmatched. Germline V CDR1 and CDR2: SEHNR, FQNEAQ (reference sequence). The CDR3 protein is CASSPRQGASGNTIYF. CDR3 nucleotides: TGTGCCAGCAGCCCTCGACAGGGGGCGAGCGGAAACACCATATATTTT.

The rearrangement joins TRBV15 to TRBJ1-3; D call uncertain. Germline CDR1 reads LNHNV; CDR2 reads YYDKDF (reference sequence). The CDR3 extends over 15 amino acids. Between the trimmed V and J ends, which lost 3 bases and 2 bases, there was a span of 11 bases. The CDR3 DNA reads as TGTGCCACCAGCAGGGACGATGGACCTGGAAACACCATATATTTT. It codes for CATSRDDGPGNTIYF.

This rearrangement joins TRBV5-1 to TRBJ2-7; the D gene is possibly TRBD1 (7 bases). Germline CDR1 SGHRS, CDR2 YFSETQ. V was pared by 9 bases and J by 2 bases, with 18 bases between. There are 14 residues in the CDR3. CDR3 amino acids: CATQRETGPYEQYF. The CDR3 DNA reads TGCGCCACCCAACGGGAGACAGGGCCCTACGAGCAGTACTTC.

The rearrangement joins TRBV11-3 to TRBJ1-2; tentatively, D is TRBD1 (5 bases). CDR1 is SGHNT and CDR2 is YENEEA in the germline V gene. Trimming cost V 8 bases and J 8 bases, with 24 bases left between them. The CDR3 is 15 amino acids. The CDR3 sequence is CASRKGLTKGRGYTF. Here the CDR3 DNA reads TGTGCCAGCCGAAAGGGCCTTACAAAGGGACGGGGCTACACCTTC. The entire variable domain, with the rest obtained from reference TRBV11-3 and TRBJ1-2, is as follows: EAGVVQSPRYKIIEKKQPVAFWCNPISGHNTLYWYLQNLGQGPELLIRYENEEAVDDSQLPKDRFSAERLKGVDSTLKIQPAELGDSAVYLCASRKGLTKGRGYTFGSGTRLTVV.

V and J are TRBV6-6 and TRBJ2-2; perhaps TRBD2 as D (5 bases). Germline CDR1 reads MNHNY; CDR2 reads SVGAGI (reference sequence). The CDR3 extends over 13 amino acids. Trimming removed 7 bases at V and 6 bases at J, with 12 bases between. CDR3 nucleotide sequence: TGTGCCAGCACCCCGGGGATACCCGGGGAGCTGTTTTTT. Translated, it gives CASTPGIPGELFF.

The V gene is TRBV19, the J gene TRBJ1-2; 8 nucleotides match TRBD1. V shed 6 bases and J 3 bases; nucleotides not matched to a gene: 6. Germline loops: CDR1 LNHDA, CDR2 SQIVND (reference sequence). CDR3 size: 14 residues. CDR3: CASSPGQGDYGYTF. For the CDR3, the DNA is TGTGCCAGTAGCCCTGGACAGGGTGACTATGGCTACACCTTC.

This chain uses TRBV19 with TRBJ2-7, with D perhaps TRBD2 (5 bases). CDR1 and CDR2 from the germline V gene are LNHDA and SQIVND (reference sequence). This CDR3 has 13 residues. The V gene lost 4 bases and the J gene lost 8 bases, with 15 bases spanning the gap. This CDR3 is CASSTGLYTQQYF. The CDR3 DNA is TGTGCCAGTAGTACCGGACTTTACACTCAGCAGTACTTC.

V and J are TRBV9 and TRBJ1-2, with TRBD1 identical over 9 bases. CDR1 is SGDLS, CDR2 YYNGEE, per germline. V lost 4 bases to trimming and J lost 5 bases; unmatched junction nucleotides: 9. The CDR3 totals 15 residues. CDR3 protein: CASSPGTGFSYGYTF. The DNA for the CDR3 is TGTGCCAGCAGCCCCGGGACAGGGTTCAGTTATGGCTACACCTTC.

The chain recombines TRBV6-5 with TRBJ1-1; tentatively, D is TRBD1 (6 bases). The V gene's germline CDR1 is MNHEY and CDR2 SVGAGI. With 5 bases removed from V and 5 bases from J, the gap between germline ends came to 15 bases. This CDR3 has 14 amino acids. The DNA for the CDR3 is TGTGCCAGCAGTATGTATCCAGGGGAGACTGAAGCTTTCTTT. It specifies CASSMYPGETEAFF.

A single count supports this clone. This chain connects TRBV19 to TRBJ1-1; the D gene is possibly TRBD1 (5 bases). The CDR3 contains 17 residues. V shed 4 bases and J shed 6 bases, with 24 bases lying between them. CDR1 and CDR2 (germline): LNHDA, SQIVND (reference sequence). CDR3 amino acids: CASSNTDMGRAGPEAFF. In DNA, the CDR3 is TGTGCCAGTAGTAATACGGATATGGGCAGGGCGGGACCTGAAGCTTTCTTT.

The rearrangement joins TRBV6-1 to TRBJ2-2, with 7 bases matching TRBD1. The CDR3 spans 15 residues. Trimming at V came to 4 bases and at J to 6 bases, leaving 8 bases not matched to a gene. Germline V lookup: CDR1 MNHNS, CDR2 SASEGT. The CDR3 is CASSVETGRSGELFF. CDR3 coding DNA: TGTGCCAGCAGTGTTGAGACAGGGCGATCCGGGGAGCTGTTTTTT.